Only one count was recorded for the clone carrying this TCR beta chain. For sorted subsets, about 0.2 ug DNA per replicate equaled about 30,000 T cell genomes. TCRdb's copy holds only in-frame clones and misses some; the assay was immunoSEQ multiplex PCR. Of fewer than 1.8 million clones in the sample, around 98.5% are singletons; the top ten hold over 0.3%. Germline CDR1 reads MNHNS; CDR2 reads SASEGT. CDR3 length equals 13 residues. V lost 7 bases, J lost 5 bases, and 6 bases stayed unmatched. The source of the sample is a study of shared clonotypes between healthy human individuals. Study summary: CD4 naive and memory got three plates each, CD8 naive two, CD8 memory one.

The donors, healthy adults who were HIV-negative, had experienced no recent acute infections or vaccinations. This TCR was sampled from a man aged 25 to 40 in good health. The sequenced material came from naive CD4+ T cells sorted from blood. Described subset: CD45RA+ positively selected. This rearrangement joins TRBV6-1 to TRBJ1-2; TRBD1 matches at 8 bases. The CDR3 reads CASTTRQGYGYTF. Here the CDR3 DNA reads TGTGCCAGCACCACCCGACAGGGGTATGGCTACACCTTC.